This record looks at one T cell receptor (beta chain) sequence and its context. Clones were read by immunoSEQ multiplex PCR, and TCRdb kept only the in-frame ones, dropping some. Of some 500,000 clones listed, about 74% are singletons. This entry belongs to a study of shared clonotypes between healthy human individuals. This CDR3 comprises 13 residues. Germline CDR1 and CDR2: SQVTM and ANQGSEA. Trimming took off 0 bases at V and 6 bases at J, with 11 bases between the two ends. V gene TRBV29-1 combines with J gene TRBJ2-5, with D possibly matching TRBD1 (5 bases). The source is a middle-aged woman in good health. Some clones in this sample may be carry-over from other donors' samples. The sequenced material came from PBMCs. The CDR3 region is CSVEENWGKTQYF. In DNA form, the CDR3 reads TGCAGCGTTGAAGAGAATTGGGGCAAGACCCAGTACTTC.